The clone carrying this T cell receptor beta chain was detected once. The data are from a study of blood T cell repertoires in COVID-19. The overall study: COVID-19 samples from acute and convalescent phases originated in the United States, Italy and Spain.

Sequencing used immunoSEQ multiplex PCR; TCRdb keeps in-frame clones, though not all of them. The sample has fewer than 300,000 clones, approximately 90% seen once. The CDR3 has 15 residues. The germline V gene has CDR1 MGHDK and CDR2 SYGVNS. Deletions cut 7 bases from V and 4 bases from J, with 17 bases between. This sequence was found in a woman aged 45 to 65 with COVID-19, enrolled during active disease. The specimen sequenced was peripheral blood. The chain joins TRBV25-1 to TRBJ2-1, with D perhaps matching TRBD1 (6 bases). Written as DNA, the CDR3 is TGTGCCAGCACCCCGACAGGTTCGGCTTACAATGAGCAGTTCTTC. It specifies CASTPTGSAYNEQFF.